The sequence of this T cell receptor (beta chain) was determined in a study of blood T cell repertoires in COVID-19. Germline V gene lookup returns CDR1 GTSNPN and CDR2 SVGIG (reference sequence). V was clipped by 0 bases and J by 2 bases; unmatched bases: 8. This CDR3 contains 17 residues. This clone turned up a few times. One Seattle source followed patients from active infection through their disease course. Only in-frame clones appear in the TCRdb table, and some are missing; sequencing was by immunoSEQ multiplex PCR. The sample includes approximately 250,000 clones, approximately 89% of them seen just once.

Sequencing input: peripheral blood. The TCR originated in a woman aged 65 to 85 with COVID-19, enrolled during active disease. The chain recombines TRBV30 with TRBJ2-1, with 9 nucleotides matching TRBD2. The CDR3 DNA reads TGTGCCTGGAGTGTATTTGGGACTAGCATACCCTACAATGAGCAGTTCTTC. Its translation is CAWSVFGTSIPYNEQFF.